One sample yielded the 15 T cell receptor beta chains listed below, sequenced in a study of blood T cell repertoires in COVID-19. TCRdb's copy holds only in-frame clones and misses some; the assay was immunoSEQ multiplex PCR. The sample has tens of thousands of clones; 75% to 90% are singletons. The sample was peripheral blood. Receptor source: a human donor with active COVID-19. The donor label of this sample is uncertain.

This clone has a handful of counts. The rearrangement uses TRBV10-2 and TRBJ2-7; the match to TRBD2 covers 12 bases. The CDR3 sequence is 15 residues long. The junction had 8 bases not matched to a gene; V was cut back by 7 bases and J by 4 bases. Germline V gene data show CDR1 as WSHSY and CDR2 as SAAADI. Here the CDR3 DNA reads TGCGCCAGCAACCCCGCGACTAGCGGGAGTTACGAGCAGTACTTC. Translation gives CASNPATSGSYEQYF.

Points on this clone: The sample holds other DNA sequences that translate to the same CDR3. The chain is built from TRBV5-1 and TRBJ2-1, with 11 bases identical to TRBD2. This CDR3 is built from 16 residues. V gave up 0 bases and J gave up 3 bases; unmatched junction bases: 2. CDR1 is SGHRS, CDR2 YFSETQ, per germline. The CDR3 protein is CASSLGLAGNYNEQFF. CDR3 nucleotides: TGCGCCAGCAGCTTGGGACTAGCGGGGAACTACAATGAGCAGTTCTTC.

In its sample, this clone was seen a few times. The CDR3 nucleotides read TGTGCCAGCATTCCGGACAGGGGGAGCGAGCAGTACTTC. Translation gives CASIPDRGSEQYF. This sequence joins TRBV2 and TRBJ2-7; 10 bases match TRBD1. This CDR3 contains 13 residues. V was pared by 7 bases and J by 6 bases, with 6 bases of the junction left unmatched. CDR1 and CDR2 from the germline V gene are SNHLY and FYNNEI.

The rearrangement links TRBV19 to TRBJ1-4; D ambiguous. Trimming shortened V by 3 bases and J by 7 bases, and 15 bases separated the two germline ends. Germline V gives CDR1 LNHDA, CDR2 SQIVND (reference sequence). CDR3 length: 15 amino acids. The CDR3 protein is CASSIGRNLGEKLFF. CDR3 in DNA: TGTGCCAGTAGTATTGGGCGCAACCTGGGTGAAAAACTGTTTTTT. Supplemented by reference TRBV19 and TRBJ1-4, the full variable domain reads DGGITQSPKYLFRKEGQNVTLSCEQNLNHDAMYWYRQDPGQGLRLIYYSQIVNDFQKGDIAEGYSVSREKKESFPLTVTSAQKNPTAFYLCASSIGRNLGEKLFFGSGTQLSVL.

This chain connects TRBV7-9 to TRBJ1-1; the D is unclear. The CDR3 has 14 amino acids. The ends were cut back, 3 bases at V and 5 bases at J, with 13 bases in the middle. Germline-derived CDR1 and CDR2 are SEHNR and FQNEAQ (reference sequence). The CDR3 bases are TGTGCCAGCAGCTTGAAGGCTCGAGGGACTGAAGCTTTCTTT. This sequence encodes CASSLKARGTEAFF.

The chain uses TRBV9 and TRBJ2-5, with 7 bases aligning to TRBD1. The CDR3 extends over 16 amino acids. V lost 0 bases to trimming and J lost 6 bases; unmatched junction nucleotides: 11. In germline, CDR1 is SGDLS, CDR2 YYNGEE. The CDR3: CASSVATQGDLKTQYF. The CDR3, as DNA: TGTGCCAGCAGCGTAGCTACGCAGGGGGACCTGAAGACCCAGTACTTC. The complete variable domain, with remaining parts taken from reference TRBV9 and TRBJ2-5, reads DSGVTQTPKHLITATGQRVTLRCSPRSGDLSVYWYQQSLDQGLQFLIQYYNGEERAKGNILERFSAQQFPDLHSELNLSSLELGDSALYFCASSVATQGDLKTQYFGPGTRLLVL.

This clone is a singleton in its sample. This chain links TRBV24-1 with TRBJ2-2, with 10 bases matching TRBD1. V trimming: 3 bases; J trimming: 4 bases; junction bases outside the gene matches: 4. CDR1 is KGHDR, CDR2 SFDVKD, per germline. CDR3 length: 16 amino acids. CDR3 loop: CATSDAGTGVTGELFF. CDR3 sequence (DNA): TGTGCCACCAGTGATGCCGGGACAGGGGTCACCGGGGAGCTGTTTTTT.

The chain combines TRBV4-3 with TRBJ2-3, with D maybe TRBD1 (5 bases). Trimming cost V 0 bases and J 4 bases, with 11 bases left between them. This CDR3 is built from 15 residues. Germline V gene sequence: CDR1 LGHNA, CDR2 YSLEER. In DNA, the CDR3 is TGCGCCAGCAGCCAAGAAGGGGCTGAGGCAGATACGCAGTATTTT. This gives the protein CASSQEGAEADTQYF.

This clone is a singleton in its sample. The V and J genes are TRBV7-3 and TRBJ2-7; 8 nucleotides match TRBD1. The CDR3 runs to 12 residues. The ends lost 5 bases at V and 9 bases at J; junction bases unmatched: 6. Germline V gene data show CDR1 as SGHTA and CDR2 as FQGTGA. CDR3 DNA sequence: TGTGCCAGCAGCCAGCAGGGGGCCGTGCAGTACTTC. Residues: CASSQQGAVQYF. Full variable domain (missing parts from reference TRBV7-3 and TRBJ2-7): GAGVSQTPSNKVTEKGKYVELRCDPISGHTALYWYRQSLGQGPEFLIYFQGTGAADDSGLPNDRFFAVRPEGSVSTLKIQRTERGDSAVYLCASSQQGAVQYFGPGTRLTVT.

The CDR3 nucleotides are TGTGCCAGCAGCTTGGGGGGGGGCGCCTCGGAGACCCAGTACTTC. It encodes CASSLGGGASETQYF. The chain combines TRBV5-4 with TRBJ2-5, with D possibly matching TRBD2 (7 bases). Looked up from germline, CDR1 is SGHNT and CDR2 is YYREEE (reference sequence). Trimming pared 0 bases from V and 5 bases from J, leaving 14 bases between. The CDR3 sequence is 15 residues long.

The V gene is TRBV6-5, the J gene TRBJ2-7, with 7 bases fitting TRBD1. The CDR3 runs to 14 residues. Losses at the gene ends were 5 bases for V and 4 bases for J; bases not matched to a gene: 8. Germline values: CDR1 MNHEY, CDR2 SVGAGI. CDR3 sequence: CASSTGQTLYEQYF. The CDR3 DNA reads as TGTGCCAGCAGTACGGGACAGACCCTATACGAGCAGTACTTC.

The chain uses TRBV28 and TRBJ1-6; D remains ambiguous. CDR3 size: 13 residues. Trimming cost V 8 bases and J 1 base, with 6 bases left between them. Germline lookup yields CDR1 MDHEN and CDR2 SYDVKM. This chain's CDR3 is CASAGSYNSPLHF. Written as DNA, the CDR3 is TGTGCCAGCGCGGGGTCCTATAATTCACCCCTCCACTTT. The whole variable domain, filled in from reference TRBV28 and TRBJ1-6, reads DVKVTQSSRYLVKRTGEKVFLECVQDMDHENMFWYRQDPGLGLRLIYFSYDVKMKEKGDIPEGYSVSREKKERFSLILESASTNQTSMYLCASAGSYNSPLHFGNGTRLTVT.

This chain joins TRBV28 and TRBJ2-5; D possibly corresponds to TRBD1 (6 bases). The CDR3 covers 13 residues. Germline loops: CDR1 MDHEN, CDR2 SYDVKM. V was shortened by 9 bases and J by 5 bases, with 16 bases between the two germline ends. CDR3 bases: TGTGCCAGTCTTGGGACACCTCTTGAGACCCAGTACTTC. This encodes CASLGTPLETQYF.

The chain joins TRBV2 to TRBJ2-5, with a tentative D call TRBD2 (6 bases). The germline V gene encodes CDR1 SNHLY and CDR2 FYNNEI. V was cut by 4 bases and J by 2 bases, with 11 bases left in between. This CDR3 has 14 amino acids. The CDR3 coding sequence is TGTGCCAGCAGTGTGAGCGGGTCACAAGAGACCCAGTACTTC. Amino acids: CASSVSGSQETQYF. Full variable domain (missing parts from reference TRBV2 and TRBJ2-5): EPEVTQTPSHQVTQMGQEVILRCVPISNHLYFYWYRQILGQKVEFLVSFYNNEISEKSEIFDDQFSVERPDGSNFTLKIRSTKLEDSAMYFCASSVSGSQETQYFGPGTRLLVL.

This clone has just one count. V gene TRBV7-2 combines with J gene TRBJ1-4; D is perhaps TRBD1 (5 bases). Germline V gene data show CDR1 as SGHTA and CDR2 as FQGNSA. The CDR3 sequence is 14 residues long. V dropped 4 bases and J dropped 10 bases, with 16 bases sitting between them. CDR3 in DNA: TGTGCCAGCAGCTCGGGACCGGGAGTGGGAAAACTGTTTTTT. It specifies CASSSGPGVGKLFF. Together with reference TRBV7-2 and TRBJ1-4, the CDR3 gives the full variable domain: GAGVSQSPSNKVTEKGKDVELRCDPISGHTALYWYRQSLGQGLEFLIYFQGNSAPDKSGLPSDRFSAERTGGSVSTLTIQRTQQEDSAVYLCASSSGPGVGKLFFGSGTQLSVL.